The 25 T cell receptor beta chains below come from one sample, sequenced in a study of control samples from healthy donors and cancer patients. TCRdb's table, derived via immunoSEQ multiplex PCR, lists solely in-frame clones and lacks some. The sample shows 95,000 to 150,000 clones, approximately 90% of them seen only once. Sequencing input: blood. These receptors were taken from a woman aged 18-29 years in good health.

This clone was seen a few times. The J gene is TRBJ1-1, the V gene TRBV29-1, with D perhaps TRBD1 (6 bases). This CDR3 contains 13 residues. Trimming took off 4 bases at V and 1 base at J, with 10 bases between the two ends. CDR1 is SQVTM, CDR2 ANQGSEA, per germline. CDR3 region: CSVVVTGNTEAFF. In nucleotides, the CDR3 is TGCAGCGTTGTAGTGACAGGGAACACTGAAGCTTTCTTT.

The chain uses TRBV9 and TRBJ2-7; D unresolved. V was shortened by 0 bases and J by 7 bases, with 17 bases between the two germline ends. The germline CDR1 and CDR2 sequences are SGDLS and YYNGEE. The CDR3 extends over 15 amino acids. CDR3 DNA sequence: TGTGCCAGCAGCGTAGACGTTCTGGACGGTCGGGAGCAGTACTTC. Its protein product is CASSVDVLDGREQYF.

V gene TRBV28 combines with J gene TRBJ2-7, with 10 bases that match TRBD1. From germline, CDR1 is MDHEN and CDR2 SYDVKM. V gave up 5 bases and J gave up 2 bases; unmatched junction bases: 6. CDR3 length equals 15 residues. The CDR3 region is CASSLRQGAPYEQYF. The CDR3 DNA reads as TGTGCCAGCAGTCTAAGACAGGGGGCGCCCTACGAGCAGTACTTC.

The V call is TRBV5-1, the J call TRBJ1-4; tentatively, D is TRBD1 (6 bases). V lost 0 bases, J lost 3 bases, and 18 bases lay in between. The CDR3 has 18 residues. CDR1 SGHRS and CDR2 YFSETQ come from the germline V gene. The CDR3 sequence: CASSLEPTTGTANEKLFF. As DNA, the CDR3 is TGCGCCAGCAGCTTGGAACCAACTACAGGGACCGCTAATGAAAAACTGTTTTTT.

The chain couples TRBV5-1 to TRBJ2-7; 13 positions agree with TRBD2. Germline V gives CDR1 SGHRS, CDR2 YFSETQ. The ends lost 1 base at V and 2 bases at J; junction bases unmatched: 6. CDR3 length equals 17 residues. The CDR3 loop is CASSLQGTSGDPYEQYF. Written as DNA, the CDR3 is TGCGCCAGCAGCTTGCAAGGGACTAGCGGGGATCCCTACGAGCAGTACTTC.

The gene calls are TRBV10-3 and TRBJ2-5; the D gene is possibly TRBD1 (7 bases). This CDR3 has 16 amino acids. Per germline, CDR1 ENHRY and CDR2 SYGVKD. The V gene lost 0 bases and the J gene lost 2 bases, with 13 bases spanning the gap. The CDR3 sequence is CAISESPGGPQETQYF. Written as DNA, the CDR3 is TGTGCCATCAGTGAGTCCCCAGGGGGGCCGCAAGAGACCCAGTACTTC.

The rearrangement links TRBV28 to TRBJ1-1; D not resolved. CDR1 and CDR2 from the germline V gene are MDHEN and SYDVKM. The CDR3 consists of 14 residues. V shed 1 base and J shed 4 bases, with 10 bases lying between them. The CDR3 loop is CASSLFGAATEAFF. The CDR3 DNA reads TGTGCCAGCAGTTTATTCGGCGCAGCCACTGAAGCTTTCTTT.

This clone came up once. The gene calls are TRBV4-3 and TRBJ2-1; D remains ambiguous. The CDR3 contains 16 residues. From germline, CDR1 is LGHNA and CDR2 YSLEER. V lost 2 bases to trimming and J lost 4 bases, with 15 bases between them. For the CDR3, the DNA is TGCGCCAGCAGCCAACGGCGCGGAGACATTTACAATGAGCAGTTCTTC. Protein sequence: CASSQRRGDIYNEQFF.

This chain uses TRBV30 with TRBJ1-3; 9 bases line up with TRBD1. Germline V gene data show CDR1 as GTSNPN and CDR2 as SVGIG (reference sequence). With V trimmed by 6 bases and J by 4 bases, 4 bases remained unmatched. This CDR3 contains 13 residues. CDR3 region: CACTGGLGNTIYF. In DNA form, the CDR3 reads TGTGCCTGTACAGGGGGCCTCGGAAACACCATATATTTT.

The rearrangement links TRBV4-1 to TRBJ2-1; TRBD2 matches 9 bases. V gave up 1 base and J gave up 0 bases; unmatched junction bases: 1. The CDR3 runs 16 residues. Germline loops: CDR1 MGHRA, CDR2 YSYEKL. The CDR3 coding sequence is TGCGCCAGCAGCCAAGCTAGCGGGGTCTCCTACAATGAGCAGTTCTTC. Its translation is CASSQASGVSYNEQFF.

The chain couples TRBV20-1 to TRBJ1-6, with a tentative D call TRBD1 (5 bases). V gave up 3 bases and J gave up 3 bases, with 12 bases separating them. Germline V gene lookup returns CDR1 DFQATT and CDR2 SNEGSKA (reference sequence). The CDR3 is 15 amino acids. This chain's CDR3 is CSASVVDSYNSPLHF. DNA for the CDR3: TGCAGTGCTAGTGTGGTTGACAGCTATAATTCACCCCTCCACTTT.

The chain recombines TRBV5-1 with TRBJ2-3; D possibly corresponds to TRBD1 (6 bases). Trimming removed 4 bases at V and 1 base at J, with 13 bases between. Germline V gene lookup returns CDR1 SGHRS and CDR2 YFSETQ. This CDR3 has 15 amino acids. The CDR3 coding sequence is TGCGCCAGCAGCGTTACAGGGTCCGGCACAGATACGCAGTATTTT. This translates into CASSVTGSGTDTQYF. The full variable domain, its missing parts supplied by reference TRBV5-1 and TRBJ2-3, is KAGVTQTPRYLIKTRGQQVTLSCSPISGHRSVSWYQQTPGQGLQFLFEYFSETQRNKGNFPGRFSGRQFSNSRSEMNVSTLELGDSALYLCASSVTGSGTDTQYFGPGTRLTVL.

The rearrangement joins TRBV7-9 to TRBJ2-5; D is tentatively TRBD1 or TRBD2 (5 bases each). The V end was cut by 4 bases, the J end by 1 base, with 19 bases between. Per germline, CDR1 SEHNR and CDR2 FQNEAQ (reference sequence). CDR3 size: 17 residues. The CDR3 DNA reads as TGTGCCAGCAGCTCAACCCAGCTCCTGGGGACCCAAGAGACCCAGTACTTC. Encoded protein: CASSSTQLLGTQETQYF. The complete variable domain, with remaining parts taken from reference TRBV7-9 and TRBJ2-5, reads DTGVSQNPRHKITKRGQNVTFRCDPISEHNRLYWYRQTLGQGPEFLTYFQNEAQLEKSRLLSDRFSAERPKGSFSTLEIQRTEQGDSAMYLCASSSTQLLGTQETQYFGPGTRLLVL.

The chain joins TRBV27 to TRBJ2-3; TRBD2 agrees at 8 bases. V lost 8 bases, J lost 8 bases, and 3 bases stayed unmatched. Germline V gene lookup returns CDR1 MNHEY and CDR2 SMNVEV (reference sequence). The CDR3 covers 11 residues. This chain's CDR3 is CASSGGGTQYF. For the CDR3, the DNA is TGTGCCAGCTCGGGGGGGGGTACGCAGTATTTT.

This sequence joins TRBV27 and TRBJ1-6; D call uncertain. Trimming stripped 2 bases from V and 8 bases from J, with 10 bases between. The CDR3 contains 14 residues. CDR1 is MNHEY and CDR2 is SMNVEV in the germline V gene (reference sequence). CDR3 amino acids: CASSLRLLDSPLHF. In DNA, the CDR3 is TGTGCCAGCAGTTTAAGGCTCCTGGATTCACCCCTCCACTTT.

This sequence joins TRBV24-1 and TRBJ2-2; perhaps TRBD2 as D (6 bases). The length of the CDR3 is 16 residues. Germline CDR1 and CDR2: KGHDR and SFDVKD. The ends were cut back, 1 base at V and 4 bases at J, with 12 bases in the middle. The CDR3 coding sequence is TGTGCCACCAGTGATTTTGGAGGGAGTAGCACCGGGGAGCTGTTTTTT. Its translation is CATSDFGGSSTGELFF.

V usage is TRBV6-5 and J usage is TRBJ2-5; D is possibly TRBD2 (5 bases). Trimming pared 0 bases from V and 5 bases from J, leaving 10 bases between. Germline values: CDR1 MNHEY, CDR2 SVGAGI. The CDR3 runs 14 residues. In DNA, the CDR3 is TGTGCCAGCAGTTACTCGATGGGCGGGGAGACCCAGTACTTC. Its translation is CASSYSMGGETQYF.

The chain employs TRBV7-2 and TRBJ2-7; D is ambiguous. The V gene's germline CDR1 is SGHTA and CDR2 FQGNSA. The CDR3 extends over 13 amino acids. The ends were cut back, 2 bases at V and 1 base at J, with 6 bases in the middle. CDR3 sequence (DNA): TGTGCCAGCAGCTTATCATGGTCCTACGAGCAGTACTTC. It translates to CASSLSWSYEQYF.

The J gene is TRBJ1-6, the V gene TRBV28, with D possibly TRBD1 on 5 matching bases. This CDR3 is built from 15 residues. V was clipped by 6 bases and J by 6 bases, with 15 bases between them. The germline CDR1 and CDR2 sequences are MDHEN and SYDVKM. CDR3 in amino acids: CASRNQGARNSPLHF. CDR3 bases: TGTGCCAGCAGGAACCAGGGAGCGCGTAATTCACCCCTCCACTTT.

The CDR3 DNA sequence: TGTGCCAGCAGCCAAGACTATCTGGGCAGTAGGACCCAGTACTTC. It yields the protein CASSQDYLGSRTQYF. The rearrangement joins TRBV3-1 (or the pseudogene TRBV3-2) to TRBJ2-5; D is unresolved. CDR3 length: 15 residues. Per the germline V gene, CDR1 is LGHDT and CDR2 is YNNKEL (reference sequence). V lost 0 bases and J 7 bases, leaving 15 bases between the germline ends.

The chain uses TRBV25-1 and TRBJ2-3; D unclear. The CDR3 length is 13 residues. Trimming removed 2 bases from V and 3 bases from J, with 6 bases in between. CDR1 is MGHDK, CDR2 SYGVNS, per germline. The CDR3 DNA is TGTGCCAGCAGTGAACATCCAACAGATACGCAGTATTTT. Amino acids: CASSEHPTDTQYF.

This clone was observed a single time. Here the CDR3 reads CASSLGSGYEQYF. DNA for the CDR3: TGTGCCAGCAGCTTAGGTAGCGGCTACGAGCAGTACTTC. The chain couples TRBV7-2 to TRBJ2-7; possibly TRBD2 for D (6 bases). The CDR3 covers 13 residues. V shed 1 base and J shed 3 bases, with 7 bases lying between them. Germline V gives CDR1 SGHTA, CDR2 FQGNSA.

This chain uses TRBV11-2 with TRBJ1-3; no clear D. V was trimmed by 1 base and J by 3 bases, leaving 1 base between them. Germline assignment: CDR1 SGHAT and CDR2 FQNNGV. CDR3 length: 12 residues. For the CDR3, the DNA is TGTGCCAGCAGCTTAGTTGGAAACACCATATATTTT. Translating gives CASSLVGNTIYF.

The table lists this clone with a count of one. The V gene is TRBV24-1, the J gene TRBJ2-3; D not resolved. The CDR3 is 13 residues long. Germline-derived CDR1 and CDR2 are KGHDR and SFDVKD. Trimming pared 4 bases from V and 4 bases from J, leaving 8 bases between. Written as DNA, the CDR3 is TGTGCCACCAGTGAGGCGGTCCCAGATACGCAGTATTTT. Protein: CATSEAVPDTQYF.

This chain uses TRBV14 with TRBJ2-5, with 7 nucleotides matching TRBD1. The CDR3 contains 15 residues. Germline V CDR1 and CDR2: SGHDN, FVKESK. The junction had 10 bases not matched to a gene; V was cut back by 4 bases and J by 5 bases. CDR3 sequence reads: CASSLQGGRGETQYF. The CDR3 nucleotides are TGTGCCAGCAGCCTACAAGGGGGCAGGGGCGAGACCCAGTACTTC.